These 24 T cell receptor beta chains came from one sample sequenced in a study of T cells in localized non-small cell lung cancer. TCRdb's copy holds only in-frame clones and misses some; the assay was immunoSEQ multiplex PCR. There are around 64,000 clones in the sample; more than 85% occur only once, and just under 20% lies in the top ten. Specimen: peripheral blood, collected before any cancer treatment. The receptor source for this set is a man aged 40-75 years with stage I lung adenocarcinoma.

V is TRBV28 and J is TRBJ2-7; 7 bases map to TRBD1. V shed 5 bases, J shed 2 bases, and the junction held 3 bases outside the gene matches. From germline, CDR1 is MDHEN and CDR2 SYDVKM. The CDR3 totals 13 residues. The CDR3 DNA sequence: TGTGCCAGCAGTGGGGACAGCCCCTACGAGCAGTACTTC. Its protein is CASSGDSPYEQYF.

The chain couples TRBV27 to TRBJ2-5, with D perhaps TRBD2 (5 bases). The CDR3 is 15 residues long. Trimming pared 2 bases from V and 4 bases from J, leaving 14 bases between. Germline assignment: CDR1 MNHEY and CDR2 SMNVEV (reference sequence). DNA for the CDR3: TGTGCCAGCAGTTTAAGGGCGGGCAGTCTAGAGACCCAGTACTTC. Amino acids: CASSLRAGSLETQYF.

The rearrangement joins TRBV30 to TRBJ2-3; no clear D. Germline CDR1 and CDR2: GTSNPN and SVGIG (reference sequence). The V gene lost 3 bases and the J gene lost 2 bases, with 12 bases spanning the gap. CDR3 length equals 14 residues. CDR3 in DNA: TGTGCCTGGAGATTGTGGCGGTACACAGATACGCAGTATTTT. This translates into CAWRLWRYTDTQYF.

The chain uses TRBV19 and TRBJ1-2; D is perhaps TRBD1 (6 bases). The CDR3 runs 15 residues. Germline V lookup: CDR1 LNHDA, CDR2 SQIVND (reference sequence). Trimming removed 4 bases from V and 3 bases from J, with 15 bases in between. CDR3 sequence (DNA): TGTGCCAGTAGTACCCAAGGGGGACGGCACTATGGCTACACCTTC. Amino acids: CASSTQGGRHYGYTF.

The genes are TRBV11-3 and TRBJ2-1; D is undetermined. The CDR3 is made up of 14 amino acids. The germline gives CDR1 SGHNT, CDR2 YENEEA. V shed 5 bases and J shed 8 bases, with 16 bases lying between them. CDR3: CASSQTGHPDEQFF. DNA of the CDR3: TGTGCCAGCAGCCAAACGGGCCATCCGGATGAGCAGTTCTTC. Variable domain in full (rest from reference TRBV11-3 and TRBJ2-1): EAGVVQSPRYKIIEKKQPVAFWCNPISGHNTLYWYLQNLGQGPELLIRYENEEAVDDSQLPKDRFSAERLKGVDSTLKIQPAELGDSAVYLCASSQTGHPDEQFFGPGTRLTVL.

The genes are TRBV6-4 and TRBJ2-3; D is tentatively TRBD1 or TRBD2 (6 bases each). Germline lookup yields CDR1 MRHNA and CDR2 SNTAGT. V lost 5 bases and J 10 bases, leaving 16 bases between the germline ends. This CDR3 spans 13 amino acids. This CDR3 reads CASSTAEGGSQYF. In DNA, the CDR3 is TGTGCCAGCAGTACAGCGGAGGGGGGATCGCAGTATTTT.

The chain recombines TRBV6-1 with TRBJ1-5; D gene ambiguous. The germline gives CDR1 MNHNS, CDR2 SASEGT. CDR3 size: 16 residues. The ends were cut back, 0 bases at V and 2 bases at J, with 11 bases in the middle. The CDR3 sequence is CASSEASFWGNQPQHF. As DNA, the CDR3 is TGTGCCAGCAGTGAAGCGTCATTCTGGGGCAATCAGCCCCAGCATTTT.

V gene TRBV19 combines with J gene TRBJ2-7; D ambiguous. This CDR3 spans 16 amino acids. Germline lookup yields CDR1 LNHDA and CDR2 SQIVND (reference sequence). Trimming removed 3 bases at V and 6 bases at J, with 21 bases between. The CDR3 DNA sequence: TGTGCCAGTAGTATTCGCGGCGGTGGGTGGTCGGGCGAGCAGTACTTC. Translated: CASSIRGGGWSGEQYF.

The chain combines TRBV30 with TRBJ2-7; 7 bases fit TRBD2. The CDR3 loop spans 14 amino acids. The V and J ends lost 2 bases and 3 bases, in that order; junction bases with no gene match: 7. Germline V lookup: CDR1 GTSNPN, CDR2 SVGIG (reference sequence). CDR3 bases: TGTGCCTGGAGTCCATCTCTAGCGGACTACGAGCAGTACTTC. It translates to CAWSPSLADYEQYF.

The CDR3: CASSELNEDTQYF. The CDR3 nucleotides read TGTGCCAGCAGTGAACTGAATGAAGATACGCAGTATTTT. The V call is TRBV6-1, the J call TRBJ2-3; D gene unclear. Germline V gene lookup returns CDR1 MNHNS and CDR2 SASEGT. This CDR3 has 13 amino acids. Trimming left V 2 bases short and J 5 bases short, with 8 bases between.

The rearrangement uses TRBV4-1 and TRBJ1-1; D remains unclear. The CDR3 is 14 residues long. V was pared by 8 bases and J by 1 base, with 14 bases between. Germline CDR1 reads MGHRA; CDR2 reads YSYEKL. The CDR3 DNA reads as TGCGCCAGCCGGGGAATCCTAAAGAACACTGAAGCTTTCTTT. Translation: CASRGILKNTEAFF.

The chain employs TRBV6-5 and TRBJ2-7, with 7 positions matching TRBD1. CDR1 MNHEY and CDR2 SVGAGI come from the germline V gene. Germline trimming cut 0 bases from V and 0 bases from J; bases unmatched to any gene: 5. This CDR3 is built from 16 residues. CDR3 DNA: TGTGCCAGCAGTTACTCGAAGACAGGGAACTCCTACGAGCAGTACTTC. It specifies CASSYSKTGNSYEQYF.

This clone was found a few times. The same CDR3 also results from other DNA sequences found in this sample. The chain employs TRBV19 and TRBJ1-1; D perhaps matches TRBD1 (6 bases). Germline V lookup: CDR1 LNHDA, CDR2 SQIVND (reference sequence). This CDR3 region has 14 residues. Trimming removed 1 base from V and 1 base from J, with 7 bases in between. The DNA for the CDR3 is TGTGCCAGTAGTATAGGCAGGGGGAACACTGAAGCTTTCTTT. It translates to CASSIGRGNTEAFF. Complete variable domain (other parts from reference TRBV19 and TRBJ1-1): DGGITQSPKYLFRKEGQNVTLSCEQNLNHDAMYWYRQDPGQGLRLIYYSQIVNDFQKGDIAEGYSVSREKKESFPLTVTSAQKNPTAFYLCASSIGRGNTEAFFGQGTRLTVV.

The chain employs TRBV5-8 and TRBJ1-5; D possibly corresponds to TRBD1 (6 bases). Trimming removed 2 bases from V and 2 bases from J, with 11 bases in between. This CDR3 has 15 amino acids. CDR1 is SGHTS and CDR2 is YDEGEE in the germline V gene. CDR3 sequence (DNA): TGTGCCAGCAGCTTAAGGGGGTTAGGCAATCAGCCCCAGCATTTT. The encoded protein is CASSLRGLGNQPQHF.

The CDR3 is CASSQPPGTASRAFF. The DNA of the CDR3 is TGTGCCAGCAGCCAACCCCCCGGGACCGCCTCACGGGCTTTCTTT. The chain combines TRBV2 with TRBJ1-1; tentative D call: TRBD1 (5 bases). Looked up from germline, CDR1 is SNHLY and CDR2 is FYNNEI. Trimming took 6 bases from V and 11 from J, leaving 25 bases between them. This CDR3 contains 15 residues.

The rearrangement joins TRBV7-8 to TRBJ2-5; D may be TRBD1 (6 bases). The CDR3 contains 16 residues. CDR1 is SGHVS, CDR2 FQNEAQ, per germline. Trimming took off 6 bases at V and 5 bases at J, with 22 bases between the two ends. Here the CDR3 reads CASSQGKTPTEETQYF. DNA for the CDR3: TGTGCCAGCAGTCAGGGGAAAACCCCCACAGAGGAGACCCAGTACTTC.

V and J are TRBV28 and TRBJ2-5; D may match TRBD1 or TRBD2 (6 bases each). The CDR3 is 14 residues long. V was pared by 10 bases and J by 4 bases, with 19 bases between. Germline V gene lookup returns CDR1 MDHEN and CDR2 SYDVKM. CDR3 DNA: TGTGCCACAGGGGCCGCCGGGACTCGAGAGACCCAGTACTTC. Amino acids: CATGAAGTRETQYF.

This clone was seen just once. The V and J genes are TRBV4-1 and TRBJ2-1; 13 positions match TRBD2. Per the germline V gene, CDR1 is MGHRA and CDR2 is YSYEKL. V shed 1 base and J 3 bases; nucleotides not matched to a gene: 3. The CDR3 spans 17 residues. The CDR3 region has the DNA TGCGCCAGCAGCCAAGCGAGGACTAGCGGGAGCTACAATGAGCAGTTCTTC. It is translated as CASSQARTSGSYNEQFF.

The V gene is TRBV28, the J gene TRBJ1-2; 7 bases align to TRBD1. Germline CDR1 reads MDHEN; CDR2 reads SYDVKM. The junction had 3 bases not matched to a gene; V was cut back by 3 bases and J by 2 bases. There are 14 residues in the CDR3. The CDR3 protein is CASSFEGANYGYTF. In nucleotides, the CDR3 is TGTGCCAGCAGTTTTGAGGGGGCCAACTATGGCTACACCTTC.

The chain's CDR3 is CASQGVAYGYTF. Here the CDR3 DNA reads TGTGCCAGCCAGGGGGTAGCCTATGGCTACACCTTC. This sequence joins TRBV7-9 and TRBJ1-2, with 7 nucleotides matching TRBD1. The CDR3 consists of 12 residues. Germline V gene lookup returns CDR1 SEHNR and CDR2 FQNEAQ (reference sequence). After removal of 8 bases from V and 4 bases from J, the junction contained 4 bases not matched to a gene.

The CDR3: CASSLAPLTGELFF. The CDR3 DNA reads as TGTGCCAGCAGCTTAGCTCCTCTTACCGGGGAGCTGTTTTTT. The V and J genes are TRBV7-9 and TRBJ2-2; the D is unclear. The germline V gene has CDR1 SEHNR and CDR2 FQNEAQ (reference sequence). Trimming removed 0 bases from V and 5 bases from J, with 7 bases in between. The CDR3 contains 14 residues.

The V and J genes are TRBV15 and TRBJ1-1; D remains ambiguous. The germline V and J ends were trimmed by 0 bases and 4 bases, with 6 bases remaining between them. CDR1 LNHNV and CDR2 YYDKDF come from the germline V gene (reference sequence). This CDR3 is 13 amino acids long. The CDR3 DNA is TGTGCCACCAGCAGAGACCCGAGCACTGAAGCTTTCTTT. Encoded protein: CATSRDPSTEAFF.

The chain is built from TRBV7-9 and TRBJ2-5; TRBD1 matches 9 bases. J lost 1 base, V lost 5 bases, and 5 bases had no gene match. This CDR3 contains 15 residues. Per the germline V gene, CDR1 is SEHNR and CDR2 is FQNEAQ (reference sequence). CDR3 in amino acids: CASSRWTGVQETQYF. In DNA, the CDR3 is TGTGCCAGCAGCCGCTGGACAGGGGTCCAAGAGACCCAGTACTTC.

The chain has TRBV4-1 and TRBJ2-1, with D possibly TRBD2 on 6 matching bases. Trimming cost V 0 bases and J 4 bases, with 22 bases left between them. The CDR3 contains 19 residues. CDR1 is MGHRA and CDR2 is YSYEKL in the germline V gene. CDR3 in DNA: TGCGCCAGCAGCCAAGATCTACAAGAGGCGGCTAGCGCGTACAATGAGCAGTTCTTC. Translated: CASSQDLQEAASAYNEQFF.